This T cell receptor (beta chain) was sequenced for a study of blood T cells in healthy people across ages. Study-wide results and caveats: Naive T cell percentage showed a strong correlation with TCR beta diversity.

Remarks on this clonotype: Its specificity is not known.

The V and J ends lost 4 bases and 3 bases respectively, with 15 bases between them. Germline CDR1 and CDR2: MNHEY and SVGAGI. The CDR3 runs 15 residues. A second PCR of 7 to 11 cycles used a sample-barcoded 5' primer and a J-beta primer mix. Each CDR3 protein gets one entry after TCRdb re-called the 5' RACE reads with MiXCR. The data contain approximately 900,000 distinct CDR3 sequences, roughly 43% of them singletons. The chain couples TRBV6-5 to TRBJ1-2, with D possibly being TRBD1 (6 bases). The source is a man aged 25 to 45 in good health. Sequencing was done on a sample of blood. This chain's CDR3 is CASSSGQGWDYGYTF. The CDR3 DNA is TGTGCCAGCAGTTCAGGCCAGGGGTGGGACTATGGCTACACCTTC.